One sample yielded the 20 T cell receptor beta chains listed below, sequenced in a study of blood T cell repertoires in COVID-19. Libraries were prepared by immunoSEQ multiplex PCR; TCRdb keeps only in-frame clonotypes and omits some of them. The sample contains around 120,000 clones, about nine tenths of which appear only once. What was sequenced was peripheral blood. These receptors all stem from a man over 45 with active COVID-19.

The chain has TRBV6-5 and TRBJ2-1, with D perhaps TRBD1 (6 bases). The CDR3 runs to 14 residues. Trimming took off 5 bases at V and 4 bases at J, with 12 bases between the two ends. Germline V lookup: CDR1 MNHEY, CDR2 SVGAGI. The CDR3 spells CASSQGHLYNEQFF. The CDR3 nucleotides are TGTGCCAGCAGTCAGGGACATCTATACAATGAGCAGTTCTTC.

This sequence joins TRBV27 and TRBJ1-2; 9 nucleotides agree with TRBD1. J was trimmed by 4 bases and V by 8 bases; bases with no gene match: 8. Germline-derived CDR1 and CDR2 are MNHEY and SMNVEV (reference sequence). This CDR3 is built from 14 residues. CDR3 loop: CASGTGGGAYGYTF. The CDR3 DNA reads TGTGCCAGCGGCACAGGGGGCGGGGCCTATGGCTACACCTTC.

The chain links TRBV7-6 to TRBJ2-1; the match to TRBD2 covers 7 bases. This CDR3 spans 17 amino acids. J was trimmed by 12 bases and V by 2 bases; bases with no gene match: 19. Germline-derived CDR1 and CDR2 are SGHVS and FNYEAQ. CDR3 nucleotide sequence: TGTGCCAGCAGCTTAATAGCCGGGACTAACGTTCGTACAGGGCAGTTCTTC. This codes for CASSLIAGTNVRTGQFF.

This sequence joins TRBV18 and TRBJ2-4; D uncertain. This CDR3 is built from 15 residues. V shed 0 bases and J shed 0 bases, with 6 bases lying between them. Germline V gene data show CDR1 as KGHSH and CDR2 as LQKENI. CDR3 sequence reads: CASSPPSVAKNIQYF. CDR3 coding DNA: TGTGCCAGCTCACCACCGTCGGTAGCCAAAAACATTCAGTACTTC.

This clone is a singleton in its sample. The rearrangement uses TRBV5-1 and TRBJ2-3; no clear D gene. Germline CDR1 reads SGHRS; CDR2 reads YFSETQ. With 4 bases removed from V and 4 bases from J, the gap between germline ends came to 10 bases. The CDR3 loop spans 13 amino acids. The DNA of the CDR3 is TGCGCCAGCAGCGACCGGCTAGCAGATACGCAGTATTTT. Protein sequence: CASSDRLADTQYF.

The V call is TRBV6-5, the J call TRBJ1-5, with 8 bases that match TRBD1. The CDR3 sequence is 15 residues long. Unmatched junction bases numbered 6, after V lost 5 bases and J lost 3 bases. Germline V CDR1 and CDR2: MNHEY, SVGAGI. CDR3 nucleotides: TGTGCCAGCAGTCCCACGGGACAGGCCAATCAGCCCCAGCATTTT. Translating it yields CASSPTGQANQPQHF.

The rearrangement uses TRBV19 and TRBJ2-3, with D tentatively TRBD1 (6 bases). V lost 3 bases to trimming and J lost 5 bases, with 15 bases between them. The CDR3 spans 15 residues. The germline CDR1 and CDR2 sequences are LNHDA and SQIVND (reference sequence). The CDR3 DNA sequence: TGTGCCAGTAGTATGCCCTGGGGGCAGGAAGATACGCAGTATTTT. It is translated as CASSMPWGQEDTQYF.

V usage is TRBV19 and J usage is TRBJ2-4; 7 nucleotides agree with TRBD2. This CDR3 comprises 14 residues. Germline V gene sequence: CDR1 LNHDA, CDR2 SQIVND (reference sequence). With 3 bases clipped from V and 4 bases from J, the junction kept 3 bases outside the gene matches. The CDR3 sequence: CASSISGVKNIQYF. As DNA, the CDR3 is TGTGCCAGTAGTATCAGCGGGGTAAAAAACATTCAGTACTTC. Filled out from reference TRBV19 and TRBJ2-4, the complete variable domain reads DGGITQSPKYLFRKEGQNVTLSCEQNLNHDAMYWYRQDPGQGLRLIYYSQIVNDFQKGDIAEGYSVSREKKESFPLTVTSAQKNPTAFYLCASSISGVKNIQYFGAGTRLSVL.

J is TRBJ2-3 and V is TRBV9, with a weak D call TRBD2 (5 bases). Trimming pared 0 bases from V and 0 bases from J, leaving 14 bases between. The CDR3 is 17 residues long. Germline values: CDR1 SGDLS, CDR2 YYNGEE. The chain's CDR3 is CASSVGLTTASTDTQYF. The CDR3 DNA is TGTGCCAGCAGCGTAGGGTTGACTACCGCTAGCACAGATACGCAGTATTTT.

This chain links TRBV15 with TRBJ1-6, with 9 positions matching TRBD1. This CDR3 has 15 residues. Per the germline V gene, CDR1 is LNHNV and CDR2 is YYDKDF (reference sequence). Trimming took 4 bases from V and 6 from J; bases not matched to a gene: 4. Here the CDR3 reads CATSKDRGANSPLHF. DNA for the CDR3: TGTGCCACCAGCAAGGACAGGGGAGCTAATTCACCCCTCCACTTT. Variable domain in full (rest from reference TRBV15 and TRBJ1-6): DAMVIQNPRYQVTQFGKPVTLSCSQTLNHNVMYWYQQKSSQAPKLLFHYYDKDFNNEADTPDNFQSRRPNTSFCFLDIRSPGLGDTAMYLCATSKDRGANSPLHFGNGTRLTVT.

This chain connects TRBV20-1 to TRBJ1-3; unclear D gene. Per germline, CDR1 DFQATT and CDR2 SNEGSKA (reference sequence). The length of the CDR3 is 14 residues. Trimming took off 3 bases at V and 0 bases at J, with 9 bases between the two ends. The CDR3 region has the DNA TGCAGTGCTAGTGGAGGAAGCTCTGGAAACACCATATATTTT. Translated, it gives CSASGGSSGNTIYF.

The chain combines TRBV19 with TRBJ2-3; TRBD2 matches at 11 bases. CDR3 length: 16 residues. Looked up from germline, CDR1 is LNHDA and CDR2 is SQIVND (reference sequence). J lost 4 bases, V lost 5 bases, and 8 bases had no gene match. The CDR3, as DNA: TGTGCCAGTAGTCGCGAACTAGCGGGAGCGGCAGATACGCAGTATTTT. It yields the protein CASSRELAGAADTQYF.

V usage is TRBV5-1 and J usage is TRBJ2-3; D possibly corresponds to TRBD1 (6 bases). Trimming cost V 0 bases and J 1 base, with 6 bases left between them. Germline CDR1 SGHRS, CDR2 YFSETQ. The CDR3 spans 14 residues. The DNA for the CDR3 is TGCGCCAGCAGCTTGGGGGGGCGCACAGATACGCAGTATTTT. It translates to CASSLGGRTDTQYF.

The chain combines TRBV7-9 with TRBJ2-1, with 7 nucleotides matching TRBD2. CDR3 length: 13 amino acids. Germline V gives CDR1 SEHNR, CDR2 FQNEAQ (reference sequence). Losses at the gene ends were 5 bases for V and 9 bases for J; bases not matched to a gene: 7. CDR3 region: CASSPAAGAEQFF. The CDR3 DNA is TGTGCCAGCAGCCCAGCGGCGGGAGCTGAGCAGTTCTTC.

V gene TRBV5-1 combines with J gene TRBJ2-1; 9 nucleotides match TRBD2. CDR1 and CDR2 (germline): SGHRS, YFSETQ. The CDR3 is 14 amino acids. The ends lost 3 bases at V and 10 bases at J; junction bases unmatched: 8. Written as DNA, the CDR3 is TGCGCCAGCAGCTCCTCGACTAGCGGAGCCGAGCAGTTCTTC. Translation: CASSSSTSGAEQFF.

The V call is TRBV18, the J call TRBJ2-5, with 11 bases that match TRBD1. Losses at the gene ends were 5 bases for V and 5 bases for J; bases not matched to a gene: 4. The germline V gene has CDR1 KGHSH and CDR2 LQKENI. This CDR3 is built from 14 residues. This chain's CDR3 is CASSTGQGAETQYF. CDR3 bases: TGTGCCAGCTCAACCGGACAGGGGGCGGAGACCCAGTACTTC.

J is TRBJ2-1 and V is TRBV9; 12 nucleotides align to TRBD2. This CDR3 has 17 amino acids. From germline, CDR1 is SGDLS and CDR2 YYNGEE. Trimming took 4 bases from V and 2 from J; bases not matched to a gene: 7. In DNA form, the CDR3 reads TGTGCCAGCAGCACGACTAGCGGGGGTACACCCTACAATGAGCAGTTCTTC. Amino acids: CASSTTSGGTPYNEQFF.

The V gene is TRBV5-1, the J gene TRBJ2-3, with a weak D call TRBD2 (6 bases). This CDR3 spans 14 amino acids. Trimming took 2 bases from V and 7 from J, leaving 14 bases between them. Looked up from germline, CDR1 is SGHRS and CDR2 is YFSETQ. The CDR3 reads CASSFVSSENTQYF. DNA of the CDR3: TGCGCCAGCAGCTTCGTTTCTAGCGAGAATACGCAGTATTTT.

The chain links TRBV21-1 to TRBJ1-5; whether TRBD1, the table's D call, matches the DNA was not checked. TRBV21-1 is a documented pseudogene. This CDR3 spans 18 amino acids. CDR3 in amino acids: CASSKLEDTAFGNQPQHF. CDR3 nucleotide sequence: TGTGCCAGCAGCAAACTTGAGGACACAGCTTTCGGCAATCAGCCCCAGCATTTT.

The chain has TRBV12-5 and TRBJ2-5; D is perhaps TRBD1 (6 bases). The CDR3 length is 16 residues. Germline loops: CDR1 LGHNT, CDR2 FRNRAP. The ends were cut back, 1 base at V and 5 bases at J, with 17 bases in the middle. The CDR3 region has the DNA TGTGCTAGTGGTTTGGCTCGGCAGGGGCAGGGGGAGACCCAGTACTTC. This gives the protein CASGLARQGQGETQYF.